These T cell receptor beta chains were read from a single sample in a study of blood T cell repertoires in COVID-19. Sequencing was performed with immunoSEQ multiplex PCR; in TCRdb, only in-frame clones are kept and a portion is missing. The repertoire holds 200,000 or so clones, with 89% as singletons. The sample taken for sequencing was peripheral blood. The receptors originated from a man aged 60 to 69 who had recovered from COVID-19. CDR3s include the opening cysteine and the closing phenylalanine or tryptophan. A D gene is named only where the DNA matches it firmly. Only part of the rows carry a size: once, few, many, or a class if the clone is expanded.

CDR3aa: CASNRDPGGSFPYEQYF; CDR3nt: TGTGCCAGCAATCGAGACCCGGGGGGCAGTTTCCCCTACGAGCAGTACTTC; d_gene: .; v_gene: TRBV6-6; abundance: .; len: 17; j_gene: TRBJ2-7
CDR3aa: CASKVGHDNSPLHF; CDR3nt: TGTGCCAGCAAGGTGGGACACGACAATTCACCCCTCCACTTT; d_gene: .; v_gene: TRBV9; abundance: .; len: 14; j_gene: TRBJ1-6
CDR3aa: CASSNRQGVNGYTF; CDR3nt: TGTGCCAGTAGTAACCGACAGGGGGTGAATGGCTACACCTTC; d_gene: TRBD1; v_gene: TRBV19; abundance: .; len: 14; j_gene: TRBJ1-2
CDR3aa: CASSQERTGGVNSPLHF; CDR3nt: TGCGCCAGCAGCCAAGAAAGGACAGGGGGCGTGAATTCACCCCTCCACTTT; d_gene: TRBD1; v_gene: TRBV4-3; abundance: .; len: 17; j_gene: TRBJ1-6
CDR3aa: CASRVAGASSGANVLTF; CDR3nt: TGTGCCAGTAGGGTAGCAGGGGCGAGCTCTGGGGCCAACGTCCTGACTTTC; d_gene: .; v_gene: TRBV19; abundance: .; len: 17; j_gene: TRBJ2-6
CDR3aa: CASSPRQGGTGELFF; CDR3nt: TGTGCCAGCAGCCCTCGACAGGGAGGCACCGGGGAGCTGTTTTTT; d_gene: .; v_gene: TRBV7-3; abundance: .; len: 15; j_gene: TRBJ2-2
CDR3aa: CASATDRVQETQYF; CDR3nt: TGTGCCAGCGCCACAGACAGGGTTCAAGAGACCCAGTACTTC; d_gene: TRBD1; v_gene: TRBV7-2; abundance: .; len: 14; j_gene: TRBJ2-5
CDR3aa: CASSQNSGLAGGPYNEQFF; CDR3nt: TGCGCCAGCAGCCAGAACTCTGGACTAGCGGGGGGGCCTTACAATGAGCAGTTCTTC; d_gene: TRBD2; v_gene: TRBV4-1; abundance: .; len: 19; j_gene: TRBJ2-1
CDR3aa: CASSKEHRGQAFEQYF; CDR3nt: TGTGCCAGCAGTAAAGAGCACAGGGGGCAGGCGTTCGAGCAGTACTTC; d_gene: TRBD1; v_gene: TRBV27; abundance: .; len: 16; j_gene: TRBJ2-7
CDR3aa: CASSLVAGYNSPLHF; CDR3nt: TGCGCCAGCAGCTTGGTTGCAGGATATAATTCACCCCTCCACTTT; d_gene: .; v_gene: TRBV5-1; abundance: .; len: 15; j_gene: TRBJ1-6
CDR3aa: CASSMGLQNTEAFF; CDR3nt: TGTGCCAGCAGCATGGGGCTGCAGAACACTGAAGCTTTCTTT; d_gene: .; v_gene: TRBV9; abundance: .; len: 14; j_gene: TRBJ1-1
CDR3aa: CASSGGVNTEAFF; CDR3nt: TGTGCCAGCAGTGGAGGAGTGAACACTGAAGCTTTCTTT; d_gene: .; v_gene: TRBV28; abundance: few; len: 13; j_gene: TRBJ1-1
CDR3aa: CASKGQGGNNSPLHF; CDR3nt: TGTGCCAGCAAGGGACAGGGGGGAAATAATTCACCCCTCCACTTT; d_gene: TRBD1; v_gene: TRBV7-9; abundance: .; len: 15; j_gene: TRBJ1-6
CDR3aa: CASSYQGNSPLHF; CDR3nt: TGTGCCAGCAGTTACCAGGGGAATTCACCCCTCCACTTT; d_gene: .; v_gene: TRBV6-5; abundance: .; len: 13; j_gene: TRBJ1-6
CDR3aa: CASSPDFPGEQYF; CDR3nt: TGTGCCAGCTCACCCGATTTTCCGGGGGAGCAGTACTTC; d_gene: .; v_gene: TRBV18; abundance: .; len: 13; j_gene: TRBJ2-7
CDR3aa: CASSSPGGVTGELFF; CDR3nt: TGTGCCAGCAGTTCCCCGGGAGGGGTCACCGGGGAGCTGTTTTTT; d_gene: TRBD2; v_gene: TRBV6-5; abundance: .; len: 15; j_gene: TRBJ2-2
CDR3aa: CASSSIESPLHF; CDR3nt: TGTGCCAGCAGCTCAATAGAGTCACCCCTCCACTTT; d_gene: .; v_gene: TRBV5-5; abundance: .; len: 12; j_gene: TRBJ1-6
CDR3aa: CASTLGRGIETEAFF; CDR3nt: TGTGCCAGCACCCTGGGTAGGGGTATTGAGACTGAAGCTTTCTTT; d_gene: .; v_gene: TRBV11-1; abundance: .; len: 15; j_gene: TRBJ1-1
CDR3aa: CASSSQQLLYEQYF; CDR3nt: TGTGCCAGCAGTTCCCAGCAGTTACTATACGAGCAGTACTTC; d_gene: .; v_gene: TRBV28; abundance: .; len: 14; j_gene: TRBJ2-7
CDR3aa: CATGETQYF; CDR3nt: TGTGCCACCGGGGAGACCCAGTACTTC; d_gene: .; v_gene: TRBV3-1/TRBV3-2; abundance: .; len: 9; j_gene: TRBJ2-5
CDR3aa: CASSLGQGRDEQYF; CDR3nt: TGTGCCAGCAGCTTGGGACAGGGAAGGGACGAGCAGTACTTC; d_gene: TRBD1; v_gene: TRBV13; abundance: once; len: 14; j_gene: TRBJ2-7
CDR3aa: CASSPVAGTPRNSPLHF; CDR3nt: TGTGCCAGCTCCCCTGTAGCAGGGACACCACGAAATTCACCCCTCCACTTT; d_gene: .; v_gene: TRBV18; abundance: .; len: 17; j_gene: TRBJ1-6
CDR3aa: CASSFQGSTEAFF; CDR3nt: TGTGCCAGCAGCTTCCAGGGGAGCACTGAAGCTTTCTTT; d_gene: .; v_gene: TRBV11-3; abundance: .; len: 13; j_gene: TRBJ1-1
CDR3aa: CASSFYQGSNQPQHF; CDR3nt: TGTGCCAGCAGCTTCTATCAGGGTAGCAATCAGCCCCAGCATTTT; d_gene: .; v_gene: TRBV7-9; abundance: .; len: 15; j_gene: TRBJ1-5
CDR3aa: CASGTPGQGAKQYF; CDR3nt: TGTGCTAGTGGGACCCCGGGACAGGGGGCGAAGCAGTACTTC; d_gene: TRBD1; v_gene: TRBV12-5; abundance: .; len: 14; j_gene: TRBJ2-7
CDR3aa: CASSDHSRTGGTEAFF; CDR3nt: TGTGCCAGCAGCGATCACTCCAGGACAGGGGGCACTGAAGCTTTCTTT; d_gene: TRBD1; v_gene: TRBV9; abundance: once; len: 16; j_gene: TRBJ1-1
CDR3aa: CASSLFRQATYEQYF; CDR3nt: TGTGCCAGCAGTTTGTTTAGACAGGCCACCTACGAGCAGTACTTC; d_gene: .; v_gene: TRBV27; abundance: .; len: 15; j_gene: TRBJ2-7
CDR3aa: CASSLWTSGTYEQYF; CDR3nt: TGTGCCAGCAGTTTATGGACTAGCGGAACCTACGAGCAGTACTTC; d_gene: TRBD2; v_gene: TRBV28; abundance: .; len: 15; j_gene: TRBJ2-7
CDR3aa: CASSRSGETQYF; CDR3nt: TGCGCCAGCAGCCGCTCCGGGGAGACCCAGTACTTC; d_gene: .; v_gene: TRBV5-1; abundance: .; len: 12; j_gene: TRBJ2-5
CDR3aa: CASSVKLSGANVLTF; CDR3nt: TGTGCCAGCAGCGTAAAGCTCTCTGGGGCCAACGTCCTGACTTTC; d_gene: .; v_gene: TRBV9; abundance: once; len: 15; j_gene: TRBJ2-6
CDR3aa: CASSPGQGRPNEQFF; CDR3nt: TGTGCCAGCAGCCCCGGACAGGGGAGGCCAAATGAGCAGTTCTTC; d_gene: TRBD1; v_gene: TRBV7-3; abundance: .; len: 15; j_gene: TRBJ2-1
CDR3aa: CASSLYASGGETQYF; CDR3nt: TGTGCCAGCAGCTTATATGCTAGCGGGGGGGAGACCCAGTACTTC; d_gene: TRBD2; v_gene: TRBV7-2; abundance: once; len: 15; j_gene: TRBJ2-5
CDR3aa: CASSYSGQGHYGYTF; CDR3nt: TGTGCCAGCAGTTACTCTGGGCAGGGGCACTATGGCTACACCTTC; d_gene: .; v_gene: TRBV6-2/TRBV6-3; abundance: few; len: 15; j_gene: TRBJ1-2
CDR3aa: CASSFEGARGTDTQYF; CDR3nt: TGTGCCAGCAGCTTCGAGGGAGCTAGGGGCACAGATACGCAGTATTTT; d_gene: .; v_gene: TRBV7-9; abundance: once; len: 16; j_gene: TRBJ2-3
CDR3aa: CATSGRLAGEGLDEQFF; CDR3nt: TGTGCCACCAGCGGACGACTAGCGGGAGAGGGATTAGATGAGCAGTTCTTC; d_gene: TRBD2; v_gene: TRBV15; abundance: .; len: 17; j_gene: TRBJ2-1
CDR3aa: CSVATGGLQETQYF; CDR3nt: TGCAGCGTCGCGACAGGGGGCCTCCAGGAGACCCAGTACTTC; d_gene: TRBD1; v_gene: TRBV29-1; abundance: .; len: 14; j_gene: TRBJ2-5
CDR3aa: CASSFRDRVQYGYTF; CDR3nt: TGTGCCAGCAGCTTCCGGGACAGGGTCCAATATGGCTACACCTTC; d_gene: TRBD1; v_gene: TRBV9; abundance: .; len: 15; j_gene: TRBJ1-2
CDR3aa: CASSQVINSPNYGYTF; CDR3nt: TGCGCCAGCAGCCAAGTTATTAACAGTCCTAACTATGGCTACACCTTC; d_gene: .; v_gene: TRBV4-1; abundance: .; len: 16; j_gene: TRBJ1-2
CDR3aa: CASSIDRSGEQYF; CDR3nt: TGTGCCAGTAGTATAGATCGGTCTGGCGAGCAGTACTTC; d_gene: .; v_gene: TRBV19; abundance: .; len: 13; j_gene: TRBJ2-7
CDR3aa: CASSEGGGVGLNTEAFF; CDR3nt: TGTGCCAGCAGTGAAGGGGGGGGCGTCGGTTTGAACACTGAAGCTTTCTTT; d_gene: .; v_gene: TRBV25-1; abundance: .; len: 17; j_gene: TRBJ1-1
CDR3aa: CASSLRTGGEKLFF; CDR3nt: TGTGCCAGTAGTCTTCGGACAGGGGGAGAAAAACTGTTTTTT; d_gene: TRBD1; v_gene: TRBV19; abundance: .; len: 14; j_gene: TRBJ1-4
CDR3aa: CASSVSRAPGTGELFF; CDR3nt: TGTGCCAGCAGTGTCTCTCGGGCCCCGGGGACCGGGGAGCTGTTTTTT; d_gene: .; v_gene: TRBV28; abundance: .; len: 16; j_gene: TRBJ2-2
CDR3aa: CASTISVHNEQFF; CDR3nt: TGTGCCAGCACAATTAGCGTCCACAATGAGCAGTTCTTC; d_gene: .; v_gene: TRBV6-5; abundance: .; len: 13; j_gene: TRBJ2-1
CDR3aa: CASTRRDRGNEQFF; CDR3nt: TGTGCCAGTACCCGCCGGGACAGGGGCAATGAGCAGTTCTTC; d_gene: TRBD1; v_gene: TRBV19; abundance: .; len: 14; j_gene: TRBJ2-1
CDR3aa: CASKPRRGSYEQYF; CDR3nt: TGTGCCAGCAAACCCAGGCGGGGCTCCTACGAGCAGTACTTC; d_gene: .; v_gene: TRBV2; abundance: .; len: 14; j_gene: TRBJ2-7
CDR3aa: CASSVSSGAYNEQFF; CDR3nt: TGTGCCAGCAGCGTAAGTTCAGGGGCGTACAATGAGCAGTTCTTC; d_gene: .; v_gene: TRBV9; abundance: once; len: 15; j_gene: TRBJ2-1
CDR3aa: CASNSGGPGNQPQHF; CDR3nt: TGTGCCAGCAACTCCGGGGGGCCTGGCAATCAGCCCCAGCATTTT; d_gene: .; v_gene: TRBV5-4; abundance: few; len: 15; j_gene: TRBJ1-5
CDR3aa: CASRRQGEGDTQYF; CDR3nt: TGCGCCAGCAGGCGACAGGGGGAAGGAGATACGCAGTATTTT; d_gene: TRBD1; v_gene: TRBV5-1; abundance: .; len: 14; j_gene: TRBJ2-3